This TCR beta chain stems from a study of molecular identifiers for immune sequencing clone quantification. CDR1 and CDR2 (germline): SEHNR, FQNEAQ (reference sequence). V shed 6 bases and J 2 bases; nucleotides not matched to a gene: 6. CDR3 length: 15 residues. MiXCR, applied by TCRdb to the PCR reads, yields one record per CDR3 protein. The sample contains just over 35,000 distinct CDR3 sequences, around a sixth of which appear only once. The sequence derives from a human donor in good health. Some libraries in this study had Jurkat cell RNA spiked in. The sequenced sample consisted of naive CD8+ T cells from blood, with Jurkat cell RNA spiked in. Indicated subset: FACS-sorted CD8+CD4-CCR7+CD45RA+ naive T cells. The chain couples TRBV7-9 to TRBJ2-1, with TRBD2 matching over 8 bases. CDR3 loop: CASSSTGGTYNEQFF. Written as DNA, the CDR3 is TGTGCCAGCAGTTCGACGGGGGGGACCTACAATGAGCAGTTCTTC.